This entry concerns a single T cell receptor (beta chain). Seattle enrolled patients during active infection and tracked them longitudinally. V lost 0 bases and J lost 6; bases outside the gene matches: 7. The germline CDR1 and CDR2 sequences are SGDLS and YYNGEE. There are 16 residues in the CDR3. The data were taken from a study of blood T cell repertoires in COVID-19. For the study at large: Acute and convalescent COVID-19 samples came from the United States, Italy and Spain.

This table comes from immunoSEQ multiplex PCR, and its TCRdb copy is limited to in-frame clones, with some not included. Among approximately 150,000 clones listed, more than 65% were seen once. Sequences were obtained from peripheral blood. The receptor was isolated from an older woman with COVID-19, enrolled during active disease. V usage is TRBV9 and J usage is TRBJ2-3; 10 bases are a match to TRBD2. Here the CDR3 DNA reads TGTGCCAGCAGCGTAGAATCTAGCGGGAGCTGGGATACGCAGTATTTT. Protein sequence: CASSVESSGSWDTQYF.